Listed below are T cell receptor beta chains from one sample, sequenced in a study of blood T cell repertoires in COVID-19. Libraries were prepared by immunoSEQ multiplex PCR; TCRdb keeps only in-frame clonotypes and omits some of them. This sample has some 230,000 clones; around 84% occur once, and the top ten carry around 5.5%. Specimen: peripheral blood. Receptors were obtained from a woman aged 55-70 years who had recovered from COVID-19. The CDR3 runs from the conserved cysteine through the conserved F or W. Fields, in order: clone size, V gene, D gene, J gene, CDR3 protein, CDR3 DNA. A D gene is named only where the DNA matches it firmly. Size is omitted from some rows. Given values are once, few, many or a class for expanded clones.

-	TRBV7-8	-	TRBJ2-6	CASTRRGGANVLTF	TGTGCCAGCACCCGGCGGGGAGGGGCCAACGTCCTGACTTTC
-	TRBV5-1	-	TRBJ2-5	CASSAYRKETQYF	TGCGCCAGCAGCGCCTACAGAAAAGAGACCCAGTACTTC
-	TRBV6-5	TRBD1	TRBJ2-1	CASSYAGQEYNEQFF	TGTGCCAGCAGTTACGCGGGACAGGAGTACAATGAGCAGTTCTTC
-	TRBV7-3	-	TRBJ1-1	CASSLSKGGGDFMNTEAFF	TGTGCCAGCAGCTTATCAAAGGGAGGGGGTGACTTTATGAACACTGAAGCTTTCTTT
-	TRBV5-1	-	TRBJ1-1	CASRWRDRNNEAFF	TGCGCCAGCAGGTGGAGGGATAGGAATAATGAAGCTTTCTTT
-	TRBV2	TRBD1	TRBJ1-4	CARKGAGEKLFF	TGTGCGCGGAAGGGGGCAGGTGAAAAACTGTTTTTT
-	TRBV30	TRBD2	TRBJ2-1	CAWSPLGGAEQFF	TGTGCCTGGAGCCCACTCGGGGGGGCCGAGCAGTTCTTC
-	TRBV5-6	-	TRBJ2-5	CASSFSLRGGTQYF	TGTGCCAGCAGCTTTTCTCTGCGAGGGGGGACCCAGTACTTC
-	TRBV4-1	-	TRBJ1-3	CASSQDRGSGNTIYF	TGCGCCAGCAGCCAAGATAGAGGGTCTGGAAACACCATATATTTT
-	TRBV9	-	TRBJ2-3	CASSRGLQADTQYF	TGTGCCAGCAGCCGAGGGTTGCAGGCAGATACGCAGTATTTT
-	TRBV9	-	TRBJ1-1	CASSEELNTEAFF	TGTGCCAGCAGCGAGGAGCTGAACACTGAAGCTTTCTTT
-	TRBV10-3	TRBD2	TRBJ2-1	CAISKSGLPSSYNEQFF	TGTGCCATCAGTAAATCGGGACTACCGAGCTCCTACAATGAGCAGTTCTTC
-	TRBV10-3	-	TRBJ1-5	CAISQDISNQPQHF	TGTGCCATCAGCCAAGACATTAGCAATCAGCCCCAGCATTTT
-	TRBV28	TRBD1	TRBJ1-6	CASSPGTGGSPLHF	TGTGCCAGCAGTCCCGGGACAGGGGGTTCACCCCTCCACTTT
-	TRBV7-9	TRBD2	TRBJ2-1	CASSLALAGAYNEQFF	TGTGCCAGCAGCTTAGCGCTAGCGGGGGCCTACAATGAGCAGTTCTTC
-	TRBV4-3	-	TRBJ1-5	CASRPLLYSNQPQHF	TGCGCCAGCAGGCCACTTTTATATAGCAATCAGCCCCAGCATTTT
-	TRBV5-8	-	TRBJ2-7	CASSLGSSYEQYF	TGTGCCAGCAGCTTGGGTAGTTCCTACGAGCAGTACTTC
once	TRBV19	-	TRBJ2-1	CASNRGIDNEQFF	TGTGCCAGTAATCGGGGAATCGACAATGAGCAGTTCTTC
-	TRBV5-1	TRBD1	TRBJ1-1	CASSARDRGPTEAFF	TGCGCCAGCAGCGCCCGGGACAGGGGGCCCACTGAAGCTTTCTTT
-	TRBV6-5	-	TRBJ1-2	CASSIDLGVGYTF	TGTGCCAGCAGTATTGACTTGGGAGTTGGCTACACCTTC
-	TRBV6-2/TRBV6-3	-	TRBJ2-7	CASSYGPTEQYF	TGTGCCAGCAGTTACGGCCCGACAGAGCAGTACTTC
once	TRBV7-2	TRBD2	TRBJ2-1	CASSNQRGREQFF	TGTGCCAGCAGCAACCAGCGGGGCAGAGAGCAGTTCTTC
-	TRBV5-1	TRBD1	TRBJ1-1	CASSLGTGGTEAFF	TGCGCCAGCAGCTTGGGGACAGGGGGAACTGAAGCTTTCTTT
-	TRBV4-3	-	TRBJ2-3	CASSQETSRDGDTQYF	TGCGCCAGCAGCCAAGAAACATCCCGGGATGGAGATACGCAGTATTTT
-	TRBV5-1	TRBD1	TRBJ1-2	CASSSGTGKGGYTF	TGCGCCAGCAGCTCCGGGACAGGGAAAGGTGGCTACACCTTC
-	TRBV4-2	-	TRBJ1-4	CASSQEPGATGEKLFF	TGTGCCAGCAGCCAAGAACCAGGGGCTACTGGGGAAAAACTGTTTTTT
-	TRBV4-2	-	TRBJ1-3	CASSQVASSGNTIYF	TGTGCCAGCAGCCAAGTAGCGAGCTCTGGAAACACCATATATTTT
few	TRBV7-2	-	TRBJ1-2	CASSWSLVGDYGYTF	TGTGCCAGCAGCTGGTCTCTGGTAGGGGACTATGGCTACACCTTC
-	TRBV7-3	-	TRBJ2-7	CASSSEAGYEQYF	TGTGCCAGCAGCTCGGAAGCGGGCTACGAGCAGTACTTC
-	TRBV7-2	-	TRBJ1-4	CASSLPSWRGEKLFF	TGTGCCAGCAGCTTACCCTCGTGGCGGGGCGAAAAACTGTTTTTT
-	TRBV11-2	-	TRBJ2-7	CASSSRTRDFYEQYF	TGTGCCAGCAGCTCGAGGACACGGGACTTTTACGAGCAGTACTTC